The 5 T cell receptor beta chains listed next were all sequenced from one sample in a study of blood T cell repertoires in COVID-19. Repertoires were generated with immunoSEQ multiplex PCR, while TCRdb's copy carries only in-frame clones and drops some. The sample shows fewer than 90,000 clones, 90% to 95% of them seen only once. Sequenced input: peripheral blood. These receptors were taken from a human donor with active COVID-19. The donor label of this sample is uncertain.

CDR3 loop: CASSLVSRVDEKLFF. The CDR3 DNA sequence: TGTGCCAGCAGCTTAGTTTCCAGGGTAGATGAAAAACTGTTTTTT. The chain uses TRBV7-2 and TRBJ1-4; D might be TRBD1 (5 bases). This CDR3 region has 15 residues. The V and J ends lost 1 base and 6 bases respectively, with 12 bases between them. Per the germline V gene, CDR1 is SGHTA and CDR2 is FQGNSA.

Only one count was recorded for this clone. The chain carries TRBV21-1 and TRBJ2-1; TRBD2 is the table's D call and was not checked against the DNA. TRBV21-1 is labeled a pseudogene. This CDR3 contains 15 residues. CDR3 amino acids: CASSNPGGRYNEQFF. CDR3 sequence (DNA): TGTGCCAGCAGCAACCCCGGAGGAAGGTACAATGAGCAGTTCTTC.

The V call is TRBV19, the J call TRBJ1-3; D gene unclear. V was shortened by 5 bases and J by 0 bases, with 20 bases between the two germline ends. This CDR3 has 18 residues. Germline CDR1 LNHDA, CDR2 SQIVND (reference sequence). CDR3 DNA sequence: TGTGCCAGTAGTTCCATGGGCGGGTTCAAGAGCTCTGGAAACACCATATATTTT. It yields the protein CASSSMGGFKSSGNTIYF.

The chain recombines TRBV7-2 with TRBJ1-6, with 8 bases matching TRBD1. CDR3 length equals 15 residues. Trimming cost V 4 bases and J 10 bases; bases outside gene matches: 9. The germline CDR1 and CDR2 sequences are SGHTA and FQGNSA. Here the CDR3 DNA reads TGTGCCAGCAGCTCCTTCCAGGGGGCCAGGTCACCCCTCCACTTT. This encodes CASSSFQGARSPLHF.

The genes are TRBV6-1 and TRBJ2-7, with TRBD1 identical over 9 bases. The V gene end was trimmed by 0 bases and the J gene end by 1 base; junction bases not matched to a gene: 7. The CDR3 is 17 amino acids. The germline gives CDR1 MNHNS, CDR2 SASEGT. As DNA, the CDR3 is TGTGCCAGCAGTGAAGCGCAGCCGGGACAGGGTTCCTACGAGCAGTACTTC. Protein: CASSEAQPGQGSYEQYF.